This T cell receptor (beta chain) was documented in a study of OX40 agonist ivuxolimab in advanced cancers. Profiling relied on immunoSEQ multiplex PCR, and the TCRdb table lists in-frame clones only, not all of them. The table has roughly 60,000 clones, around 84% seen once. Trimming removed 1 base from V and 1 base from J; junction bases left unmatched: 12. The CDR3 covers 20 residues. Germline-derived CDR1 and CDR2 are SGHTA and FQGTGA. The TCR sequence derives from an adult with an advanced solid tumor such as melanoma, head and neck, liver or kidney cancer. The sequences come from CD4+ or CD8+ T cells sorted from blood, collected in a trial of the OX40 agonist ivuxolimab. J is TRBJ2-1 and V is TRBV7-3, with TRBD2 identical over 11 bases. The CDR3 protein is CASSLSPGTSGDWSYNEQFF. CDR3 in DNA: TGTGCCAGCAGCTTAAGCCCCGGGACTAGCGGAGACTGGTCCTACAATGAGCAGTTCTTC.